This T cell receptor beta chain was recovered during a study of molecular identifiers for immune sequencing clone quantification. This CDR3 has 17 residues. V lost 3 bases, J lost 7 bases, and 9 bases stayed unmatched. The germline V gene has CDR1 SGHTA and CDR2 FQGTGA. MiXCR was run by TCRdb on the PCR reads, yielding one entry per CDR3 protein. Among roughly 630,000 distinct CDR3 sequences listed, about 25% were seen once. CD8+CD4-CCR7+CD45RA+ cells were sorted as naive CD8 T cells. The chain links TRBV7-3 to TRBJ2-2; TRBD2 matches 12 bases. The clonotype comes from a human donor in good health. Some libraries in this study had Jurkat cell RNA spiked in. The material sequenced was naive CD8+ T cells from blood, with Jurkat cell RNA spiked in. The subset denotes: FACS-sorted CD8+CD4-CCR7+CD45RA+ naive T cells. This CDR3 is CASSFKLGLAGFGELFF. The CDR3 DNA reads TGTGCCAGCAGCTTCAAGTTAGGACTAGCGGGATTCGGGGAGCTGTTTTTT.